This is a list of T cell receptor beta chains from one sample in a study of T cells after yellow fever vaccination. TCRdb redid the calling of the 5' RACE reads with MiXCR, one entry per CDR3 protein. The sample lists around 260,000 distinct CDR3 sequences, roughly 5.6% seen once, with more than 3% in the top ten. Sequencing used CD4+ T cells sorted from PBMCs, obtained on the day of the yellow fever booster vaccination. Every receptor here comes from a man aged 18 to 35 who received the YFV17D yellow fever vaccine. Both conserved end residues are part of each CDR3. Fields, in order: V gene, J gene, CDR3 protein.

v_call: TRBV10-3; j_call: TRBJ1-3; cdr3_aa: CAISASGHRGNTIYF
v_call: TRBV6-5; j_call: TRBJ1-2; cdr3_aa: CASSLSGQAGYTF
v_call: TRBV20-1; j_call: TRBJ1-1; cdr3_aa: CSARGTDRLEAFF
v_call: TRBV4-1; j_call: TRBJ2-7; cdr3_aa: CASSAGQGPSYEQYF
v_call: TRBV2; j_call: TRBJ2-6; cdr3_aa: CASSDVQGQRGANVLTF
v_call: TRBV27; j_call: TRBJ2-2; cdr3_aa: CASRFQGTTGELFF
v_call: TRBV5-1; j_call: TRBJ2-7; cdr3_aa: CASSFGPQGEGSYEQYF
v_call: TRBV7-2; j_call: TRBJ1-1; cdr3_aa: CASSLSTGRTEAFF
v_call: TRBV7-9; j_call: TRBJ2-6; cdr3_aa: CASSLVPLSTSGANVLTF
v_call: TRBV6-5; j_call: TRBJ1-3; cdr3_aa: CASRRDRSSGNTIYF
v_call: TRBV5-4; j_call: TRBJ2-3; cdr3_aa: CASSLGGLEGDTQYF
v_call: TRBV25-1; j_call: TRBJ1-2; cdr3_aa: CASSESYGYTF
v_call: TRBV12-3/TRBV12-4; j_call: TRBJ2-1; cdr3_aa: CASSLLATSGYNEQFF
v_call: TRBV4-3; j_call: TRBJ1-6; cdr3_aa: CASSQTGFYSPLHF
v_call: TRBV5-4; j_call: TRBJ2-1; cdr3_aa: CASTSGWSYNEQFF
v_call: TRBV18; j_call: TRBJ2-5; cdr3_aa: CATVAGGQETQYF
v_call: TRBV5-1; j_call: TRBJ2-3; cdr3_aa: CASSLLAPSPDTQYF
v_call: TRBV20-1; j_call: TRBJ2-2; cdr3_aa: CSARGPGRTGELFF
v_call: TRBV5-4; j_call: TRBJ2-6; cdr3_aa: CASSPDSRSSANVLTF
v_call: TRBV7-3; j_call: TRBJ1-3; cdr3_aa: CASSLNPEKAPGKGNTIYF
v_call: TRBV30; j_call: TRBJ2-3; cdr3_aa: CAWSVQGLGDTQYF